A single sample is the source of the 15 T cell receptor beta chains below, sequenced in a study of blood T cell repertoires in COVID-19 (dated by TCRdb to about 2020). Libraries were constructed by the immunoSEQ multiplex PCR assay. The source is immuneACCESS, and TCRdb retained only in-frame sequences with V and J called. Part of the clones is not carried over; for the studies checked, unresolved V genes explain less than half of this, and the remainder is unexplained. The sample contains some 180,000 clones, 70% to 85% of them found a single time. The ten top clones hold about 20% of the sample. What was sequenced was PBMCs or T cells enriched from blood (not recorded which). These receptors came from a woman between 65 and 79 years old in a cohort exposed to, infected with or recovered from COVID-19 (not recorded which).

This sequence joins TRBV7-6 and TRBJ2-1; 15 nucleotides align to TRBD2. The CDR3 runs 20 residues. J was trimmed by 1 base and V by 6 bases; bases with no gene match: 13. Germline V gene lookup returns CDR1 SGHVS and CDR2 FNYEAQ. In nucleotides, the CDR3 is TGTGCCAGCAGTCGCCCGGGACTAGCGGGAGGCCCCCTGTCCTACAATGAGCAGTTCTTC. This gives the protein CASSRPGLAGGPLSYNEQFF. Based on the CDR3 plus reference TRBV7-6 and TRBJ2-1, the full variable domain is GAGVSQSPRYKVTKRGQDVALRCDPISGHVSLYWYRQALGQGPEFLTYFNYEAQQDKSGLPNDRFSAERPEGSISTLTIQRTEQRDSAMYRCASSRPGLAGGPLSYNEQFFGPGTRLTVL.

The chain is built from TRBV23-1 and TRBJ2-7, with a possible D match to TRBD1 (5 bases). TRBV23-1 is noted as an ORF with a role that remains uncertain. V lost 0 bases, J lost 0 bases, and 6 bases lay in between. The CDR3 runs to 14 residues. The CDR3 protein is CASSQSGDSYEQYF. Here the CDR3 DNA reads TGCGCCAGCAGTCAATCAGGGGACTCCTACGAGCAGTACTTC.

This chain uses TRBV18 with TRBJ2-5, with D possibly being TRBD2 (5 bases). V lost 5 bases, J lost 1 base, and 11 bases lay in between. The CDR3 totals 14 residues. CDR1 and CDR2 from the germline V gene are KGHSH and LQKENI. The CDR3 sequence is CASSGPGVQETQYF. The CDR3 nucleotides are TGTGCCAGCTCAGGCCCCGGGGTCCAAGAGACCCAGTACTTC.

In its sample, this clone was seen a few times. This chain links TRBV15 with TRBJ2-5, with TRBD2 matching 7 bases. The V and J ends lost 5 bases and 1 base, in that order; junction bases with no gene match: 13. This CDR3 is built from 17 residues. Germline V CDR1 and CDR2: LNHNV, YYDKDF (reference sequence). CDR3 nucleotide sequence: TGTGCCACCAGCCGACGGGACTACCGTACCCCCCAAGAGACCCAGTACTTC. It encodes CATSRRDYRTPQETQYF.

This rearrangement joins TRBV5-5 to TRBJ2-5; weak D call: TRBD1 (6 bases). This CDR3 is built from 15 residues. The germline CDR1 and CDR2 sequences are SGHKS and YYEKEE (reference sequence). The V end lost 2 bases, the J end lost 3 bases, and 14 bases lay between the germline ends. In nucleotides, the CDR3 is TGTGCCAGCAGCTTCTTCGGACAGCAAGAAGAGACCCAGTACTTC. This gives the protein CASSFFGQQEETQYF.

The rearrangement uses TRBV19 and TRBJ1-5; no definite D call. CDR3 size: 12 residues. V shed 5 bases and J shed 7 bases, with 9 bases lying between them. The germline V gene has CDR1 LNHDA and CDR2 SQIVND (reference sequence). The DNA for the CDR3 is TGTGCCAGTAGTCCGCAGTTGCAGCCCCAGCATTTT. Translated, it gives CASSPQLQPQHF.

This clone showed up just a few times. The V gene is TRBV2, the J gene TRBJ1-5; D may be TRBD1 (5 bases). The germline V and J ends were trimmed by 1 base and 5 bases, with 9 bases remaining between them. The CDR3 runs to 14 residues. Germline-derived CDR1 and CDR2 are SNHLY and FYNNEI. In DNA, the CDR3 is TGTGCCAGCAGTGAAGAGGGGTGGCATCAGCCCCAGCATTTT. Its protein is CASSEEGWHQPQHF.

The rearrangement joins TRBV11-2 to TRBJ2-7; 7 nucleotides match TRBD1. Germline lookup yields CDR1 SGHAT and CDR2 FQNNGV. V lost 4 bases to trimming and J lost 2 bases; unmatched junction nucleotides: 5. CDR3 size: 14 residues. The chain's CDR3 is CASSSLQGTYEQYF. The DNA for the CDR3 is TGTGCCAGCAGCTCCTTACAGGGGACCTACGAGCAGTACTTC.

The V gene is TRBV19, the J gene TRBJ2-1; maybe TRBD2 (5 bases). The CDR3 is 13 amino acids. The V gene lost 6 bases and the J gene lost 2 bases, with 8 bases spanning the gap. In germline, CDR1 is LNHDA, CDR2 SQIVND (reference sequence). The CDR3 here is CASREVTYNEQFF. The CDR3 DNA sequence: TGTGCCAGTAGGGAGGTAACCTACAATGAGCAGTTCTTC.

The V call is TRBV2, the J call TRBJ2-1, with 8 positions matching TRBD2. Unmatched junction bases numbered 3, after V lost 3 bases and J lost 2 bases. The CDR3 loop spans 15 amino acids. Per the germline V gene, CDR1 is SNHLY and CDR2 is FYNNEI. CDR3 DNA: TGTGCCAGCAGTGAGAAACTAGCGGCCTACAATGAGCAGTTCTTC. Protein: CASSEKLAAYNEQFF.

The CDR3 nucleotides read TGCGCCAGCAGCTTGGAGGGGTTAGGAAACACCATATATTTT. Its protein is CASSLEGLGNTIYF. This chain connects TRBV5-1 to TRBJ1-3; D possibly corresponds to TRBD1 (5 bases). From germline, CDR1 is SGHRS and CDR2 YFSETQ. This CDR3 contains 14 residues. Trimming removed 0 bases from V and 4 bases from J, with 8 bases in between.

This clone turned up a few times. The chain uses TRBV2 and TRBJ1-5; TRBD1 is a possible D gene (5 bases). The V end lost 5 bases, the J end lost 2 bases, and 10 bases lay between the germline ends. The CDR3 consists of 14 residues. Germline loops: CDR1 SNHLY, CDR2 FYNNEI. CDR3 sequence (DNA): TGTGCCAGCAGTCCTGCGGGGGGCAATCAGCCCCAGCATTTT. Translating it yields CASSPAGGNQPQHF.

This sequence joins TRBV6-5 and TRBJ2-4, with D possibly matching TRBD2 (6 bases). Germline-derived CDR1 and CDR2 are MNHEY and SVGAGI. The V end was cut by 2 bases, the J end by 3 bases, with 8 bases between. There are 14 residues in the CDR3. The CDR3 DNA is TGTGCCAGCAGTTACACGGGGGACAAAAACATTCAGTACTTC. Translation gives CASSYTGDKNIQYF.

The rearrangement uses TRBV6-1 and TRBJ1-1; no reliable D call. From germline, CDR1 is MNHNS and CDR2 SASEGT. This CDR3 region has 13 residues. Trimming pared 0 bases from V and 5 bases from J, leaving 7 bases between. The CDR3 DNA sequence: TGTGCCAGCAGTGAAGCGCCGAGGACTGAAGCTTTCTTT. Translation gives CASSEAPRTEAFF.

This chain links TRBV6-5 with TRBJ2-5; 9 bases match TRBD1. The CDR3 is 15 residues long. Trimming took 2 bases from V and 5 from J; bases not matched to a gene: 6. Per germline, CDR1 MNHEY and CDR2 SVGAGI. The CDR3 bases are TGTGCCAGCAGTTACGCGGGACAGGGATTCGAGACCCAGTACTTC. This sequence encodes CASSYAGQGFETQYF.